Shown below are 2 T cell receptor beta chains from a single sample sequenced in a study of T cell responses to AZD1222 COVID-19 vaccine. Produced via immunoSEQ multiplex PCR; TCRdb's table is partial and in-frame only. This sample carries under 140,000 clones, roughly nine tenths of them seen once, and the ten largest clones take around 1.7%. The sequences come from peripheral blood, collected on day 0 of AZD1222 vaccination. The receptors were gathered from an adult in good health.

The gene calls are TRBV25-1 and TRBJ1-1; D is unclear. Germline V gene sequence: CDR1 MGHDK, CDR2 SYGVNS. Between the trimmed V and J ends, which lost 1 base and 8 bases, there was a span of 14 bases. The CDR3 sequence is 14 residues long. CDR3 DNA: TGTGCCAGCAGTGAATTATTTAATGGGGAAGAAGCTTTCTTT. It codes for CASSELFNGEEAFF.

This chain uses TRBV7-2 with TRBJ1-1, with D tentatively TRBD1 (6 bases). From germline, CDR1 is SGHTA and CDR2 FQGNSA. Trimming removed 1 base at V and 1 base at J, with 10 bases between. The CDR3 is made up of 15 amino acids. The CDR3 DNA reads as TGTGCCAGCAGCTTAGGAACAGGGACGAACACTGAAGCTTTCTTT. Translated: CASSLGTGTNTEAFF.